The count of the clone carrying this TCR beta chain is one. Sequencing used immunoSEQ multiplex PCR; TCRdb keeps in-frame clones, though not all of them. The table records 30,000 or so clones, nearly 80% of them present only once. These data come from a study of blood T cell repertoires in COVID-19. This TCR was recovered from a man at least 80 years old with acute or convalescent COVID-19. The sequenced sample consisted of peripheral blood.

The CDR3 sequence is CASSPGGVMNTEAFF. In DNA form, the CDR3 reads TGTGCCAGCAGCCCGGGGGGGGTAATGAACACTGAAGCTTTCTTT. The V gene is TRBV7-9, the J gene TRBJ1-1, with D maybe TRBD1 (5 bases). CDR1 SEHNR and CDR2 FQNEAQ come from the germline V gene (reference sequence). V lost 5 bases, J lost 0 bases, and 13 bases lay in between. This CDR3 region has 15 residues.